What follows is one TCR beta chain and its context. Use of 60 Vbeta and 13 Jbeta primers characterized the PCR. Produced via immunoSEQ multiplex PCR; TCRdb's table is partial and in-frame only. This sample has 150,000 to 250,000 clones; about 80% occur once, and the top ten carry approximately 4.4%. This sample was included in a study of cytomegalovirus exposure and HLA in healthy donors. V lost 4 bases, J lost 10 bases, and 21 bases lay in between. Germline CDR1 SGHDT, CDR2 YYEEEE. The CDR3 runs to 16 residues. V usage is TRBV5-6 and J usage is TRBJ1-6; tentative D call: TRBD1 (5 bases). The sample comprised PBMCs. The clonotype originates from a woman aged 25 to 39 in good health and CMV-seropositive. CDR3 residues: CASSTVQGGEWSPLHF. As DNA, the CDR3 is TGTGCCAGCAGCACCGTCCAGGGAGGAGAATGGTCACCCCTCCACTTT.